This passage covers 22 T cell receptor beta chains from one sample sequenced in a study of shared clonotypes between healthy human individuals. Method: immunoSEQ multiplex PCR; TCRdb's copy keeps in-frame clones and lacks some. The data show 1.6 million or so clones, roughly 97% seen once. The sample taken for sequencing was naive CD4+ T cells sorted from blood. Subset meaning: CD45RA+ positively selected. The receptors derive from a man aged 25 to 45 in good health.

This rearrangement joins TRBV18 to TRBJ1-5; the D is unclear. The V and J ends lost 4 bases and 7 bases respectively, with 14 bases between them. Looked up from germline, CDR1 is KGHSH and CDR2 is LQKENI. The CDR3 has 14 residues. Written as DNA, the CDR3 is TGTGCCAGCTCACAAAAAAGGGATTTACAGCCCCAGCATTTT. Amino acids: CASSQKRDLQPQHF. The entire variable domain, with the rest obtained from reference TRBV18 and TRBJ1-5, is as follows: NAGVMQNPRHLVRRRGQEARLRCSPMKGHSHVYWYRQLPEEGLKFMVYLQKENIIDESGMPKERFSAEFPKEGPSILRIQQVVRGDSAAYFCASSQKRDLQPQHFGDGTRLSIL.

V is TRBV5-6 and J is TRBJ2-5; D is possibly TRBD2 (5 bases). The CDR3 spans 15 residues. Germline V gene lookup returns CDR1 SGHDT and CDR2 YYEEEE. V shed 1 base and J shed 7 bases, with 17 bases lying between them. CDR3 residues: CASSLRGGAGVTQYF. The CDR3 DNA sequence: TGTGCCAGCAGCTTGCGTGGTGGTGCCGGGGTGACCCAGTACTTC.

The V gene is TRBV7-8, the J gene TRBJ2-5; D may be TRBD1 (6 bases). V lost 5 bases to trimming and J lost 5 bases, with 12 bases between them. The germline gives CDR1 SGHVS, CDR2 FQNEAQ. CDR3 size: 13 residues. CDR3 region: CASSVGQLETQYF. The DNA of the CDR3 is TGTGCCAGCAGCGTAGGACAGTTGGAGACCCAGTACTTC.

V usage is TRBV7-9 and J usage is TRBJ2-7; 9 bases line up with TRBD1. Germline lookup yields CDR1 SEHNR and CDR2 FQNEAQ (reference sequence). CDR3 length: 15 residues. Trimming removed 4 bases from V and 2 bases from J; junction bases left unmatched: 6. The CDR3 sequence is CASSYTGGVAYEQYF. The CDR3 region has the DNA TGTGCCAGCAGCTATACAGGGGGCGTCGCCTACGAGCAGTACTTC. The full variable domain, rest sourced from reference TRBV7-9 and TRBJ2-7, is DTGVSQNPRHKITKRGQNVTFRCDPISEHNRLYWYRQTLGQGPEFLTYFQNEAQLEKSRLLSDRFSAERPKGSFSTLEIQRTEQGDSAMYLCASSYTGGVAYEQYFGPGTRLTVT.

V and J are TRBV27 and TRBJ1-2, with no clear D. Trimming pared 4 bases from V and 6 bases from J, leaving 12 bases between. The germline CDR1 and CDR2 sequences are MNHEY and SMNVEV (reference sequence). This CDR3 is built from 13 residues. The CDR3 sequence: CASSSLDPHGYTF. The CDR3 DNA reads as TGTGCCAGCAGTTCCTTGGACCCGCATGGCTACACCTTC.

V gene TRBV11-2 combines with J gene TRBJ2-7, with 7 bases that match TRBD1. The CDR3 extends over 14 amino acids. The V gene end was trimmed by 5 bases and the J gene end by 3 bases; junction bases not matched to a gene: 7. Germline-derived CDR1 and CDR2 are SGHAT and FQNNGV. CDR3 loop: CASSPLDRVYEQYF. The DNA of the CDR3 is TGTGCCAGCAGCCCACTCGACAGGGTCTACGAGCAGTACTTC.

This chain links TRBV28 with TRBJ2-5, with D possibly TRBD1 on 5 matching bases. The CDR3 runs to 13 residues. Trimming pared 2 bases from V and 5 bases from J, leaving 9 bases between. Germline-derived CDR1 and CDR2 are MDHEN and SYDVKM. This chain's CDR3 is CASSLKGRETQYF. CDR3 nucleotides: TGTGCCAGCAGTTTAAAGGGGCGGGAGACCCAGTACTTC.

This chain links TRBV4-3 with TRBJ2-7; 10 bases line up with TRBD2. With 6 bases clipped from V and 6 bases from J, the junction kept 5 bases outside the gene matches. The germline CDR1 and CDR2 sequences are LGHNA and YSLEER. The CDR3 extends over 13 amino acids. CDR3 DNA: TGCGCCAGCAGTCGGGTAGCGGGAGGCGAGCAGTACTTC. Its translation is CASSRVAGGEQYF.

Written as DNA, the CDR3 is TGTGCCAGCAGCAAAGCGCGGGGCTCCTACGAGCAGTACTTC. The encoded protein is CASSKARGSYEQYF. V usage is TRBV21-1 and J usage is TRBJ2-7; TRBD2 is taken as the D call from the table, unchecked against the DNA. TRBV21-1 is a pseudogene segment. The CDR3 runs to 14 residues.

This chain links TRBV18 with TRBJ1-5; tentatively, D is TRBD1 (5 bases). The CDR3 length is 14 residues. Trimming removed 4 bases from V and 3 bases from J, with 10 bases in between. Germline assignment: CDR1 KGHSH and CDR2 LQKENI. CDR3: CASSLDIYNQPQHF. For the CDR3, the DNA is TGTGCCAGCTCACTGGACATTTACAATCAGCCCCAGCATTTT.

This chain uses TRBV6-6 with TRBJ2-7; D is possibly TRBD1 or TRBD2 (5 bases each). The V and J ends lost 2 bases and 6 bases respectively, with 14 bases between them. The CDR3 loop spans 14 amino acids. Looked up from germline, CDR1 is MNHNY and CDR2 is SVGAGI (reference sequence). CDR3 sequence (DNA): TGTGCCAGCAGTTACAGGGACGGGCTCGGCGAGCAGTACTTC. This sequence encodes CASSYRDGLGEQYF.

This rearrangement joins TRBV10-3 to TRBJ1-4, with D possibly being TRBD1 (5 bases). The V end was cut by 3 bases, the J end by 8 bases, with 7 bases between. CDR3 size: 12 residues. Germline V gives CDR1 ENHRY, CDR2 SYGVKD. This chain's CDR3 is CAISEYREKLFF. The CDR3, as DNA: TGTGCCATCAGTGAATACAGGGAAAAACTGTTTTTT.

The chain combines TRBV5-5 with TRBJ2-3; no reliable D call. Germline assignment: CDR1 SGHKS and CDR2 YYEKEE (reference sequence). The CDR3 runs to 14 residues. V was shortened by 1 base and J by 1 base, with 7 bases between the two germline ends. The CDR3 coding sequence is TGTGCCAGCAGCTTGAGATGGGGCACAGATACGCAGTATTTT. This codes for CASSLRWGTDTQYF.

This chain connects TRBV28 to TRBJ1-4; D is ambiguous. Trimming shortened V by 8 bases and J by 10 bases, and 14 bases separated the two germline ends. In germline, CDR1 is MDHEN, CDR2 SYDVKM. This CDR3 is built from 12 residues. This chain's CDR3 is CASSLTQLKLFF. In DNA, the CDR3 is TGTGCCAGCTCCCTAACCCAACTAAAACTGTTTTTT.

The rearrangement links TRBV9 to TRBJ1-3; no clear D gene. From germline, CDR1 is SGDLS and CDR2 YYNGEE. There are 15 residues in the CDR3. Deletions cut 3 bases from V and 4 bases from J, with 14 bases between. The CDR3 nucleotides read TGTGCCAGCAGCGCTCCCAGACGCAGCGGAAACACCATATATTTT. Protein product: CASSAPRRSGNTIYF.

The V and J genes are TRBV18 and TRBJ2-1; 7 bases line up with TRBD2. Germline V gene sequence: CDR1 KGHSH, CDR2 LQKENI. Trimming removed 3 bases from V and 9 bases from J; junction bases left unmatched: 8. CDR3 length: 14 residues. The CDR3 bases are TGTGCCAGCTCACCTAAGACTAGCCAGAGTGAGCAGTTCTTC. As protein: CASSPKTSQSEQFF.

The chain combines TRBV28 with TRBJ1-5, with 7 bases fitting TRBD1. With 5 bases clipped from V and 1 base from J, the junction kept 11 bases outside the gene matches. Germline V gene data show CDR1 as MDHEN and CDR2 as SYDVKM. The CDR3 runs to 17 residues. The CDR3 reads CASSHNPTGISNQPQHF. The CDR3 coding sequence is TGTGCCAGCAGTCACAACCCGACAGGGATAAGCAATCAGCCCCAGCATTTT.

This clone was seen a single time. Additional DNA sequences in this sample encode the identical CDR3. The chain combines TRBV6-1 with TRBJ1-1; D unresolved. Trimming removed 2 bases at V and 4 bases at J, with 8 bases between. This CDR3 is 13 amino acids long. CDR1 is MNHNS and CDR2 is SASEGT in the germline V gene. The CDR3 bases are TGTGCCAGCAGTGAAACACGGGGCACTGAAGCTTTCTTT. Translated: CASSETRGTEAFF.

V is TRBV27 and J is TRBJ2-7; 10 bases fit TRBD1. V was clipped by 10 bases and J by 2 bases; unmatched bases: 2. The V gene's germline CDR1 is MNHEY and CDR2 SMNVEV (reference sequence). The CDR3 sequence is 12 residues long. The DNA of the CDR3 is TGTGCCACCGGGACAGGGGCCTACGAGCAGTACTTC. It specifies CATGTGAYEQYF.

The J gene is TRBJ1-3, the V gene TRBV6-5; 7 bases map to TRBD1. The V and J ends lost 5 bases and 2 bases, in that order; junction bases with no gene match: 6. This CDR3 contains 15 residues. Germline CDR1 MNHEY, CDR2 SVGAGI. CDR3 residues: CASSTSGQPGNTIYF. The CDR3 nucleotides read TGTGCCAGCAGTACCTCGGGACAGCCTGGAAACACCATATATTTT.

J is TRBJ1-2 and V is TRBV2; D is possibly TRBD1 (5 bases). V lost 6 bases and J 8 bases, leaving 16 bases between the germline ends. In germline, CDR1 is SNHLY, CDR2 FYNNEI. The CDR3 spans 13 residues. CDR3 nucleotide sequence: TGTGCCAGCAGGGATCTCAAGGGACCCGGCTACACCTTC. Translated, it gives CASRDLKGPGYTF. Looking up the rest from reference TRBV2 and TRBJ1-2 gives the full variable domain: EPEVTQTPSHQVTQMGQEVILRCVPISNHLYFYWYRQILGQKVEFLVSFYNNEISEKSEIFDDQFSVERPDGSNFTLKIRSTKLEDSAMYFCASRDLKGPGYTFGSGTRLTVV.

The chain uses TRBV5-1 and TRBJ1-2; tentatively, D is TRBD1 (5 bases). The CDR3 covers 12 residues. CDR1 is SGHRS, CDR2 YFSETQ, per germline. V was trimmed by 4 bases and J by 7 bases, leaving 11 bases between them. The CDR3 loop is CASSPEGSGYTF. Here the CDR3 DNA reads TGCGCCAGCAGCCCTGAGGGGTCTGGCTACACCTTC.